Below, one T cell receptor (beta chain) is given with its context. Its target is not known. This specimen belongs to a study of Tregs in tolerant kidney transplant recipients. The study, taken as a whole, reports: Findings come from small patient numbers and require larger validation. Biological reproducibility was not directly addressed, but technical replication error appeared minimal. Activated donor B cell expansion appeared to reveal the most relevant donor-specific TCRbeta repertoire.

Unstimulated regulatory T cells (CD4+CD25+CD127-), CD4+CD25- non-regulatory cells, CD4 and CD8 cells were FACS-sorted from thawed PBMCs. Germline CDR1 is MRHNA and CDR2 is SNTAGT. The CDR3 spans 14 residues. V was clipped by 4 bases and J by 5 bases; unmatched bases: 2. Assay: immunoSEQ multiplex PCR; the TCRdb copy retains only in-frame clones and omits some. The sample includes tens of thousands of clones, 84% of them seen just once. The sample consisted of CD4+ T cells from blood. The chain uses TRBV6-4 and TRBJ2-2, with TRBD2 matching over 9 bases. This sequence originates from a human donor in good health. CDR3 region: CASSAGLATGELFF. The CDR3 DNA reads TGTGCCAGCAGTGCGGGACTAGCAACCGGGGAGCTGTTTTTT.